The 3 T cell receptor beta chains listed next were all sequenced from one sample in a study of blood T cell repertoires in COVID-19. Generated by immunoSEQ multiplex PCR, the TCRdb table keeps only in-frame clones and is missing some. The table includes hundreds of thousands of clones, approximately 85% detected once. The sequencing input was PBMCs or T cells enriched from blood (not recorded which). These receptors all come from a man aged 25-45 years who had recovered from COVID-19.

This chain links TRBV27 with TRBJ1-5, with 9 bases matching TRBD1. The CDR3 runs 14 residues. Germline CDR1 reads MNHEY; CDR2 reads SMNVEV (reference sequence). The ends lost 3 bases at V and 7 bases at J; junction bases unmatched: 4. The CDR3 here is CASSFGQGQQPQHF. The CDR3 DNA reads as TGTGCCAGCAGTTTCGGACAGGGGCAACAGCCCCAGCATTTT.

This clone came up a few times. The genes are TRBV6-2 or TRBV6-3 and TRBJ1-2; D is possibly TRBD1 (5 bases). The CDR3 covers 14 residues. The germline CDR1 and CDR2 sequences are MNHEY and SVGEGT. Deletions cut 4 bases from V and 8 bases from J, with 17 bases between. Here the CDR3 DNA reads TGTGCCAGCAGTTTACATGACAGTATGGGAGGCTACACCTTC. Its translation is CASSLHDSMGGYTF.

J is TRBJ1-5 and V is TRBV27, with D unresolved. Germline V lookup: CDR1 MNHEY, CDR2 SMNVEV (reference sequence). The CDR3 covers 14 residues. Trimming cost V 6 bases and J 0 bases, with 9 bases left between them. The CDR3 DNA reads as TGTGCCAGCAGGGGAGGGTATAGCAATCAGCCCCAGCATTTT. Protein product: CASRGGYSNQPQHF.